A single sample gave rise to the 9 T cell receptor beta chains below, sequenced in a study of glioma-infiltrating T cells after dendritic cell vaccination (TCRdb year 2016). Taken with the paper, the label for time point translates to: after dendritic cell vaccination, including at tumor progression/relapse. Libraries were made using the immunoSEQ multiplex PCR assay. The clones in this table, taken by TCRdb from immuneACCESS, are in-frame only. Not every clone is retained; where verified, under half of the shortfall comes from an unresolved V gene, and the cause of the rest is unknown. The sample table records about 58,000 clones; about 80% of these occur just once. The ten largest clones take up about a sixth of the sample. The sequencing used blood, collected after dendritic cell vaccination. The receptors were sampled from a human donor with glioblastoma.

The rearrangement uses TRBV11-3 and TRBJ1-1, with D possibly being TRBD1 (5 bases). V was cut by 1 base and J by 3 bases, with 6 bases left in between. CDR3 length: 13 residues. Germline V gene sequence: CDR1 SGHNT, CDR2 YENEEA. In nucleotides, the CDR3 is TGTGCCAGCAGCTTAGGGGGGGACACTGAAGCTTTCTTT. Amino acids: CASSLGGDTEAFF.

This clone was detected a few times. J is TRBJ2-2 and V is TRBV2; 10 bases map to TRBD1. V was pared by 6 bases and J by 4 bases, with 5 bases of the junction left unmatched. The germline CDR1 and CDR2 sequences are SNHLY and FYNNEI. The CDR3 totals 15 residues. CDR3 nucleotide sequence: TGTGCCAGCAGGGGGACAGGGGAAGTCACCGGGGAGCTGTTTTTT. Protein: CASRGTGEVTGELFF.

This clone was detected once. V gene TRBV4-1 combines with J gene TRBJ1-1, with 7 positions matching TRBD1. J was trimmed by 1 base and V by 5 bases; bases with no gene match: 4. Germline lookup yields CDR1 MGHRA and CDR2 YSYEKL. This CDR3 has 14 amino acids. The CDR3 DNA reads as TGCGCCAGCAGCACGAACAGGGGGAACACTGAAGCTTTCTTT. Translated: CASSTNRGNTEAFF.

The genes are TRBV9 and TRBJ2-3; D is possibly TRBD2 (5 bases). From germline, CDR1 is SGDLS and CDR2 YYNGEE. This CDR3 is 18 amino acids long. Trimming stripped 3 bases from V and 0 bases from J, with 20 bases between. The CDR3 sequence: CASSDPYGLGFSTDTQYF. DNA for the CDR3: TGTGCCAGCAGCGACCCCTACGGACTGGGGTTCAGCACAGATACGCAGTATTTT.

The chain is built from TRBV6-5 and TRBJ1-2; a possible D gene is TRBD1 (6 bases). CDR3 size: 13 residues. The germline CDR1 and CDR2 sequences are MNHEY and SVGAGI. Trimming stripped 7 bases from V and 4 bases from J, with 13 bases between. The CDR3 nucleotides are TGTGCCAGCACCGAACAGGGATCCTATGGCTACACCTTC. Protein: CASTEQGSYGYTF.

The chain is built from TRBV5-1 and TRBJ2-1; D not resolved. V lost 0 bases to trimming and J lost 3 bases, with 7 bases between them. CDR1 and CDR2 (germline): SGHRS, YFSETQ. This CDR3 is built from 14 residues. This CDR3 is CASSLAVSYNEQFF. DNA of the CDR3: TGCGCCAGCAGCTTGGCCGTTAGCTACAATGAGCAGTTCTTC.

V and J are TRBV5-1 and TRBJ2-3; 11 bases map to TRBD2. Germline assignment: CDR1 SGHRS and CDR2 YFSETQ. This CDR3 is 17 amino acids long. With 1 base clipped from V and 7 bases from J, the junction kept 11 bases outside the gene matches. The CDR3 region is CASSLFTSGGWVNTQYF. The CDR3 region has the DNA TGCGCCAGCAGCTTGTTCACTAGCGGGGGCTGGGTTAATACGCAGTATTTT.

The CDR3 reads CSVQHDSSKAFF. DNA of the CDR3: TGCAGCGTACAACATGATTCATCAAAAGCTTTCTTT. The chain carries TRBV29-1 and TRBJ1-1, with D uncertain. The CDR3 spans 12 residues. Germline V gene lookup returns CDR1 SQVTM and CDR2 ANQGSEA. Between the trimmed V and J ends, which lost 6 bases and 9 bases, there was a span of 17 bases.

The chain recombines TRBV11-2 with TRBJ2-1; the D gene is possibly TRBD1 (6 bases). V dropped 4 bases and J dropped 6 bases, with 7 bases sitting between them. There are 12 residues in the CDR3. Germline CDR1 reads SGHAT; CDR2 reads FQNNGV. CDR3 protein: CASSSTGNEQFF. DNA for the CDR3: TGTGCCAGCAGCTCGACAGGCAATGAGCAGTTCTTC.